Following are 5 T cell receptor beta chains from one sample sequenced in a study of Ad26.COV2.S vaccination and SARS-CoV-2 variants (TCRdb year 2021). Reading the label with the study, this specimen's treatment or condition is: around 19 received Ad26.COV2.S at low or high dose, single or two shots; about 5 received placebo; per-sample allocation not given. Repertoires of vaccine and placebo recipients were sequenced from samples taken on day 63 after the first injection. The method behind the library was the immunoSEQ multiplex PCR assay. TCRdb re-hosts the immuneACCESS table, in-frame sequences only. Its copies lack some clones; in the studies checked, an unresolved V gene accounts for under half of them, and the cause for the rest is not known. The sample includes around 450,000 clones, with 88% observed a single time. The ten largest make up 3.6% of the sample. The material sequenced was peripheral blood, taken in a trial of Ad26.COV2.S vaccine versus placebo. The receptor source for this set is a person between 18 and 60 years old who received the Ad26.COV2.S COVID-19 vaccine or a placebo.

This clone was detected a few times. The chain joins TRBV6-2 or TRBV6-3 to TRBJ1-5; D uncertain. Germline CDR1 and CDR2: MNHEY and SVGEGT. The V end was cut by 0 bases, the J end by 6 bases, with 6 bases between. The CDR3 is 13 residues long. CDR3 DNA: TGTGCCAGCAGTTACTCTGAGCTTCAGCCCCAGCATTTT. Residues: CASSYSELQPQHF.

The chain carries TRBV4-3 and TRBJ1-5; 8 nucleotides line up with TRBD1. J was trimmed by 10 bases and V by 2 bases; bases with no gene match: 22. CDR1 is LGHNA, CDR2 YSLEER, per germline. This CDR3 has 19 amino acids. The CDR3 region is CASSQHGTGGLRFGSPQHF. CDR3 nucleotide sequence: TGCGCCAGCAGCCAACATGGGACAGGCGGATTAAGGTTTGGCAGCCCCCAGCATTTT.

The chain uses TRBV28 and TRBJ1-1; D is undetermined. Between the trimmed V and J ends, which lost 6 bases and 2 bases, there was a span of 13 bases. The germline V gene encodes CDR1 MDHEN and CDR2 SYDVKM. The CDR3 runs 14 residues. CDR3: CASSPPRSNTEAFF. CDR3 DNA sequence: TGTGCCAGCAGCCCTCCCCGGAGCAACACTGAAGCTTTCTTT.

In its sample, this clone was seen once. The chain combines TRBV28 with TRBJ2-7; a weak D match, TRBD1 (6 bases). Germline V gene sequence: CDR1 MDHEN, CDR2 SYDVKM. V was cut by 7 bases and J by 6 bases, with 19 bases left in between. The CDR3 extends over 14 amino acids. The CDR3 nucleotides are TGTGCCAGCACCCACGTGAGACAGGCGCTCGAGCAGTACTTC. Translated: CASTHVRQALEQYF.

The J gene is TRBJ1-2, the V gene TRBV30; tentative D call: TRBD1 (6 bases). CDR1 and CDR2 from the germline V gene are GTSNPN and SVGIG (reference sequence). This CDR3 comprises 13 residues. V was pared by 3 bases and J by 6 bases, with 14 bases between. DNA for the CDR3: TGTGCCTGGAGGGGCCGACAGGCCGATGGCTACACCTTC. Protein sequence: CAWRGRQADGYTF.